Shown below are 20 T cell receptor beta chains from a single sample sequenced in a study of blood T cell repertoires in COVID-19. Using immunoSEQ multiplex PCR, the repertoire was profiled, and TCRdb retains in-frame clones only, with some absent. The table includes almost 350,000 clones, approximately 89% detected once. Material for sequencing was peripheral blood. These receptors all stem from a woman between 55 and 75 years old with COVID-19, enrolled during active disease.

Here the CDR3 reads CASRLAGSEAFF. The CDR3 DNA is TGTGCCAGTAGGCTGGCGGGATCTGAAGCTTTCTTT. The chain links TRBV19 to TRBJ1-1; the D is unclear. The CDR3 is made up of 12 amino acids. V lost 6 bases to trimming and J lost 6 bases, with 11 bases between them. Germline-derived CDR1 and CDR2 are LNHDA and SQIVND (reference sequence).

The V and J genes are TRBV5-1 and TRBJ1-2; D remains unclear. V lost 4 bases to trimming and J lost 2 bases, with 9 bases between them. This CDR3 has 13 residues. Germline V gives CDR1 SGHRS, CDR2 YFSETQ. The CDR3: CASSPPVNYGYTF. The CDR3 DNA sequence: TGCGCCAGCAGCCCCCCGGTCAACTATGGCTACACCTTC.

This chain joins TRBV14 and TRBJ2-7; possible D gene TRBD2, 6 bases. This CDR3 is 15 amino acids long. In germline, CDR1 is SGHDN, CDR2 FVKESK. Trimming took off 4 bases at V and 2 bases at J, with 15 bases between the two ends. The CDR3 region is CASSPPGRGTYEQYF. The CDR3, as DNA: TGTGCCAGCAGCCCACCGGGACGGGGGACCTACGAGCAGTACTTC.

The V call is TRBV7-8, the J call TRBJ1-2, with 9 bases aligning to TRBD1. V lost 5 bases, J lost 5 bases, and 12 bases stayed unmatched. In germline, CDR1 is SGHVS, CDR2 FQNEAQ. This CDR3 has 16 amino acids. CDR3: CASSDRPSGTGYGYTF. The CDR3 DNA reads TGTGCCAGCAGCGATCGGCCCTCCGGGACAGGGTATGGCTACACCTTC.

On this clone: This sample includes further DNA sequences coding for the same CDR3. This chain uses TRBV18 with TRBJ1-1; tentatively, D is TRBD1 (6 bases). V shed 6 bases and J shed 1 base, with 9 bases lying between them. The CDR3 is made up of 13 amino acids. Germline V gene lookup returns CDR1 KGHSH and CDR2 LQKENI. CDR3 region: CASSPGQNTEAFF. CDR3 in DNA: TGTGCCAGCTCTCCGGGACAGAACACTGAAGCTTTCTTT.

The rearrangement uses TRBV20-1 and TRBJ1-2; 9 nucleotides agree with TRBD1. V lost 3 bases, J lost 5 bases, and 10 bases stayed unmatched. Germline values: CDR1 DFQATT, CDR2 SNEGSKA (reference sequence). The CDR3 sequence is 15 residues long. The CDR3 loop reads CSASTRDRDLYGYTF. CDR3 in DNA: TGCAGTGCTAGTACCCGGGACAGGGACCTGTATGGCTACACCTTC.

The V call is TRBV25-1, the J call TRBJ1-2; no reliable D call. Trimming shortened V by 2 bases and J by 7 bases, and 17 bases separated the two germline ends. The germline V gene has CDR1 MGHDK and CDR2 SYGVNS. This CDR3 contains 15 residues. The CDR3 loop reads CASSEGYLYGLGYTF. In DNA, the CDR3 is TGTGCCAGCAGTGAAGGATACCTCTATGGGCTTGGCTACACCTTC.

The chain joins TRBV4-2 to TRBJ1-1; possible D gene TRBD1, 5 bases. The CDR3 sequence is 15 residues long. Trimming left V 0 bases short and J 4 bases short, with 12 bases between. CDR1 LGHNA and CDR2 YNFKEQ come from the germline V gene. CDR3: CASSQDSPRVTEAFF. The CDR3 bases are TGTGCCAGCAGCCAAGATTCCCCCAGGGTCACTGAAGCTTTCTTT.

The chain carries TRBV27 and TRBJ2-7, with 9 bases aligning to TRBD2. Germline CDR1 is MNHEY and CDR2 is SMNVEV (reference sequence). V shed 3 bases, J shed 3 bases, and the junction held 6 bases outside the gene matches. This CDR3 has 15 amino acids. The CDR3: CASSLRTSADYEQYF. Written as DNA, the CDR3 is TGTGCCAGCAGTTTGAGGACTAGCGCGGACTACGAGCAGTACTTC.

The table lists this clone with a count of one. CDR3 bases: TGTGCCAGCAGTTACGAGGGTGCTGGGGCCAACGTCCTGACTTTC. Translated: CASSYEGAGANVLTF. V is TRBV6-5 and J is TRBJ2-6; tentatively, D is TRBD2 (5 bases). V was trimmed by 2 bases and J by 2 bases, leaving 7 bases between them. CDR1 MNHEY and CDR2 SVGAGI come from the germline V gene. The CDR3 has 15 residues.

The chain uses TRBV4-2 and TRBJ1-6; D remains unclear. V was pared by 0 bases and J by 7 bases, with 7 bases between. Germline V gene data show CDR1 as LGHNA and CDR2 as YNFKEQ. The CDR3 is made up of 14 amino acids. The CDR3 bases are TGTGCCAGCAGCCAAGATCCCCTGAATTCACCCCTCCACTTT. Translation gives CASSQDPLNSPLHF.

This clone was picked up one time. This sequence joins TRBV7-3 and TRBJ1-1, with 9 bases matching TRBD1. J gave up 5 bases and V 2 bases, and 9 bases lay outside the gene matches. This CDR3 is 16 amino acids long. Germline V gene lookup returns CDR1 SGHTA and CDR2 FQGTGA. Here the CDR3 reads CASSLGTGGEGTEAFF. For the CDR3, the DNA is TGTGCCAGCAGCTTAGGCACAGGGGGCGAAGGGACTGAAGCTTTCTTT.

The chain carries TRBV5-5 and TRBJ1-1; the D is unclear. V gave up 6 bases and J gave up 0 bases, with 18 bases separating them. Per the germline V gene, CDR1 is SGHKS and CDR2 is YYEKEE (reference sequence). The CDR3 length is 16 residues. As DNA, the CDR3 is TGTGCCAGCATCATTCTGTCGACTAAGATGAACACTGAAGCTTTCTTT. This codes for CASIILSTKMNTEAFF.

The count of this clone is one. The rearrangement uses TRBV5-5 and TRBJ2-2; 12 positions match TRBD2. This CDR3 spans 17 amino acids. Per the germline V gene, CDR1 is SGHKS and CDR2 is YYEKEE (reference sequence). V was pared by 4 bases and J by 4 bases, with 8 bases of the junction left unmatched. The DNA of the CDR3 is TGTGCCAGCAGCCGACTAGCGGGGGTCCTCGGCACCGGGGAGCTGTTTTTT. Protein sequence: CASSRLAGVLGTGELFF.

This clone has a handful of counts. The chain couples TRBV5-1 to TRBJ2-7, with 9 nucleotides matching TRBD1. The CDR3 extends over 15 amino acids. Germline CDR1 reads SGHRS; CDR2 reads YFSETQ. The V gene end was trimmed by 1 base and the J gene end by 3 bases; junction bases not matched to a gene: 5. The CDR3 sequence is CASSLIGGQGYEQYF. The CDR3 DNA sequence: TGCGCCAGCAGCTTGATCGGGGGACAGGGCTACGAGCAGTACTTC.

The V call is TRBV10-3, the J call TRBJ2-6, with 11 bases that match TRBD2. Unmatched junction bases numbered 14, after V lost 4 bases and J lost 3 bases. Germline V gives CDR1 ENHRY, CDR2 SYGVKD. The CDR3 consists of 20 residues. CDR3 DNA sequence: TGTGCCATCAGTGCGGGACTAGCGGTTCATTCTAGAGGTGGGGCCAACGTCCTGACTTTC. This gives the protein CAISAGLAVHSRGGANVLTF.

This clone was seen only once. This sequence joins TRBV28 and TRBJ2-7; 8 nucleotides align to TRBD1. The germline gives CDR1 MDHEN, CDR2 SYDVKM. Trimming took 6 bases from V and 2 from J; bases not matched to a gene: 0. The CDR3 totals 12 residues. The CDR3 region is CASRDRAYEQYF. DNA for the CDR3: TGTGCCAGCAGGGACAGGGCCTACGAGCAGTACTTC.

The V gene is TRBV24-1, the J gene TRBJ1-5; D gene uncertain. Germline lookup yields CDR1 KGHDR and CDR2 SFDVKD. The V gene lost 6 bases and the J gene lost 4 bases, with 9 bases spanning the gap. CDR3 size: 13 residues. This CDR3 reads CATSSPGNQPQHF. The DNA of the CDR3 is TGTGCCACCAGTTCCCCCGGGAATCAGCCCCAGCATTTT.

This clone was recorded only once. The rearrangement joins TRBV5-5 to TRBJ2-5, with 9 positions matching TRBD1. The CDR3 totals 17 residues. The V and J ends lost 0 bases and 4 bases, in that order; junction bases with no gene match: 10. Germline-derived CDR1 and CDR2 are SGHKS and YYEKEE (reference sequence). The CDR3 spells CASSLGVRTGAAETQYF. CDR3 sequence (DNA): TGTGCCAGCAGCTTGGGAGTCCGGACAGGGGCAGCAGAGACCCAGTACTTC.

The V gene is TRBV5-1, the J gene TRBJ2-3; no clear D. There are 14 residues in the CDR3. The V end was cut by 4 bases, the J end by 2 bases, with 11 bases between. The V gene's germline CDR1 is SGHRS and CDR2 YFSETQ. CDR3 sequence (DNA): TGCGCCAGCAGCCTTACGGAGTACACAGATACGCAGTATTTT. This sequence encodes CASSLTEYTDTQYF.